This T cell receptor beta chain was documented in a study of shared clonotypes between healthy human individuals. Repertoires were generated with immunoSEQ multiplex PCR, while TCRdb's copy carries only in-frame clones and drops some. The sample has approximately 1.5 million clones; 95% to 99% are singletons. General study findings and limits: The naive CD4 repertoires of several donors were compared, and around 4.9% of clonotypes were shared. Larger estimated richness was generally seen in naive subsets than in memory subsets.

The germline CDR1 and CDR2 sequences are SGHAT and FQNNGV. V was clipped by 4 bases and J by 10 bases, with 20 bases between them. The CDR3 runs 15 residues. Donors had no recently reported acute infections or vaccinations and were HIV-negative. The donor cohort consisted entirely of Caucasian adults residing in Nashville, Tennessee. About this clone: Antigen specificity is unknown.

The rearrangement joins TRBV11-2 to TRBJ2-1; either TRBD1 or TRBD2 may fit D (5 bases each). Sequencing was performed on naive CD4+ T cells sorted from blood. Subset described: CD45RA+ positively selected. This sequence originates from a man between 25 and 39 years old in good health. The CDR3 DNA is TGTGCCAGCAGCTGGGACCACTCTCGGCTCGGGGAGCAGTTCTTC. It codes for CASSWDHSRLGEQFF.